These 10 T cell receptor beta chains originate from one sample sequenced in a study of cytomegalovirus exposure and HLA in healthy donors. Vbeta (60) and Jbeta (13) primers were used in the PCR. Only in-frame clones appear in the TCRdb table, and some are missing; sequencing was by immunoSEQ multiplex PCR. This table has 220,000 or so clones, about 74% appearing once. Source material: PBMCs. These receptors all come from a woman aged 25-40 years in good health and CMV-seronegative.

The chain combines TRBV5-1 with TRBJ2-1, with D possibly TRBD1 on 6 matching bases. Germline values: CDR1 SGHRS, CDR2 YFSETQ. The V gene lost 6 bases and the J gene lost 6 bases, with 13 bases spanning the gap. This CDR3 spans 13 amino acids. In nucleotides, the CDR3 is TGCGCCAGCACCTGGGGGCCCGGCAATGAGCAGTTCTTC. Translating it yields CASTWGPGNEQFF.

This clone has only a few counts. The chain employs TRBV7-9 and TRBJ2-7; D is perhaps TRBD2 (6 bases). Germline values: CDR1 SEHNR, CDR2 FQNEAQ (reference sequence). The CDR3 covers 13 residues. The ends were cut back, 6 bases at V and 3 bases at J, with 12 bases in the middle. The CDR3 is CASSRDSFYEQYF. Written as DNA, the CDR3 is TGTGCCAGCAGTCGGGACTCCTTCTACGAGCAGTACTTC.

This chain connects TRBV27 to TRBJ2-1; possibly TRBD1 for D (7 bases). This CDR3 has 15 residues. Germline CDR1 is MNHEY and CDR2 is SMNVEV (reference sequence). The V and J ends lost 5 bases and 8 bases respectively, with 19 bases between them. CDR3: CASSQGDFNLHEQFF. CDR3 coding DNA: TGTGCCAGCAGTCAGGGGGACTTCAACCTCCATGAGCAGTTCTTC.

The chain is built from TRBV6-6 and TRBJ2-1; 7 nucleotides align to TRBD1. V lost 6 bases and J lost 4; bases outside the gene matches: 6. Germline CDR1 and CDR2: MNHNY and SVGAGI (reference sequence). The CDR3 has 14 residues. CDR3 sequence reads: CASSVPGQYNEQFF. CDR3 sequence (DNA): TGTGCCAGCAGCGTCCCGGGACAGTACAATGAGCAGTTCTTC.

The V call is TRBV6-7, the J call TRBJ2-7; D is perhaps TRBD2 (5 bases). TRBV6-7 is classed as an ORF, of uncertain function. The CDR3 extends over 15 amino acids. V lost 6 bases, J lost 0 bases, and 15 bases lay in between. CDR3 nucleotides: TGTGCCAGCAGCCATCTAAGGACTGACTCCTACGAGCAGTACTTC. Protein sequence: CASSHLRTDSYEQYF.

The V and J genes are TRBV30 and TRBJ1-1; D is perhaps TRBD1 (5 bases). The ends were cut back, 5 bases at V and 11 bases at J, with 15 bases in the middle. Germline V gene data show CDR1 as GTSNPN and CDR2 as SVGIG (reference sequence). The CDR3 is made up of 11 amino acids. The CDR3 DNA is TGTGCCTGGCTACCCCGGGGGGGTGCTTTCTTT. Translating it yields CAWLPRGGAFF.

This clone was seen a handful of times. The V call is TRBV19, the J call TRBJ1-3; D perhaps matches TRBD1 (5 bases). Germline values: CDR1 LNHDA, CDR2 SQIVND (reference sequence). CDR3 length: 15 residues. V lost 4 bases, J lost 4 bases, and 14 bases lay in between. Written as DNA, the CDR3 is TGTGCCAGTAGTAATGGGGCGAGTCGAGGAAACACCATATATTTT. It translates to CASSNGASRGNTIYF.

The chain is built from TRBV25-1 and TRBJ1-6; a weak D match, TRBD1 (5 bases). Trimming took 3 bases from V and 10 from J, leaving 16 bases between them. Germline loops: CDR1 MGHDK, CDR2 SYGVNS. The CDR3 extends over 15 amino acids. The CDR3 nucleotides are TGTGCCAGCAGTGATAGTAGTGGGGCAGGCTCACCCCTCCACTTT. This sequence encodes CASSDSSGAGSPLHF.

This clone was counted a few times. A junction boundary mismatches the germline segment, possibly from a read error. The V and J genes are TRBV7-7 and TRBJ2-2; 7 bases agree with TRBD1. Germline loops: CDR1 SSHAT, CDR2 FNYEAQ (reference sequence). The CDR3 sequence is 14 residues long. CDR3 region: CASSRQGRTGELFF. DNA of the CDR3: TGTGCTAGCAGCCGACAGGGAAGGACCGGGGAGCTGTTTTTT.

V usage is TRBV2 and J usage is TRBJ1-2, with unresolved D. Germline V gene data show CDR1 as SNHLY and CDR2 as FYNNEI. V lost 4 bases, J lost 7 bases, and 10 bases lay in between. This CDR3 is built from 12 residues. As DNA, the CDR3 is TGTGCCAGCAGTGTAACCGGAGCTGGCTACACCTTC. It translates to CASSVTGAGYTF. Full variable domain (outside the CDR3, taken from reference TRBV2 and TRBJ1-2): EPEVTQTPSHQVTQMGQEVILRCVPISNHLYFYWYRQILGQKVEFLVSFYNNEISEKSEIFDDQFSVERPDGSNFTLKIRSTKLEDSAMYFCASSVTGAGYTFGSGTRLTVV.